The 21 T cell receptor beta chains presented below share a single source sample, sequenced in a study of T cell responses to AZD1222 COVID-19 vaccine. Using immunoSEQ multiplex PCR, the repertoire was profiled, and TCRdb retains in-frame clones only, with some absent. The table lists approximately 110,000 clones, around 83% of them singletons. The sequences come from peripheral blood, collected 28 days after the second AZD1222 dose. The receptors here all came from an adult who received the AZD1222 COVID-19 vaccine.

The V gene is TRBV14, the J gene TRBJ2-3; D perhaps matches TRBD1 (6 bases). CDR3 length equals 17 residues. The V gene lost 0 bases and the J gene lost 0 bases, with 13 bases spanning the gap. Germline loops: CDR1 SGHDN, CDR2 FVKESK. CDR3 in amino acids: CASSQDLGQKSTDTQYF. The CDR3 DNA reads TGTGCCAGCAGCCAAGATTTAGGACAGAAAAGCACAGATACGCAGTATTTT.

This chain connects TRBV10-2 to TRBJ2-1, with TRBD2 matching over 13 bases. The CDR3 spans 16 residues. Germline lookup yields CDR1 WSHSY and CDR2 SAAADI. J was trimmed by 9 bases and V by 6 bases; bases with no gene match: 11. As DNA, the CDR3 is TGCGCCAGCAGCCTAGAGGGACTAGCGGGGTGGAGTGAGCAGTTCTTC. This encodes CASSLEGLAGWSEQFF.

The V gene is TRBV30, the J gene TRBJ2-5; 9 bases line up with TRBD1. V gave up 5 bases and J gave up 2 bases; unmatched junction bases: 0. Germline values: CDR1 GTSNPN, CDR2 SVGIG (reference sequence). CDR3 length: 12 amino acids. CDR3 loop: CAWDRGQETQYF. The CDR3 coding sequence is TGTGCCTGGGACAGGGGGCAAGAGACCCAGTACTTC.

The chain uses TRBV28 and TRBJ1-5, with D possibly being TRBD1 (6 bases). This CDR3 has 16 residues. The germline V and J ends were trimmed by 6 bases and 0 bases, with 15 bases remaining between them. CDR1 is MDHEN, CDR2 SYDVKM, per germline. The CDR3 region has the DNA TGTGCCAGCAGGTGGGGGGCCGTTCTTAGCAATCAGCCCCAGCATTTT. Translated: CASRWGAVLSNQPQHF.

The chain joins TRBV7-2 to TRBJ2-5; D perhaps matches TRBD2 (5 bases). Trimming took off 1 base at V and 2 bases at J, with 17 bases between the two ends. The germline CDR1 and CDR2 sequences are SGHTA and FQGNSA. The CDR3 runs to 17 residues. The CDR3 DNA follows: TGTGCCAGCAGCTTAGAATCCTGGGTAGGGAGTCAAGAGACCCAGTACTTC. Its protein is CASSLESWVGSQETQYF.

The CDR3 sequence is CASSPSRTNTEAFF. CDR3 coding DNA: TGTGCCAGCAGCCCGAGCAGGACGAACACTGAAGCTTTCTTT. J is TRBJ1-1 and V is TRBV7-2; the D is unclear. Trimming pared 5 bases from V and 1 base from J, leaving 11 bases between. The CDR3 loop spans 14 amino acids. From germline, CDR1 is SGHTA and CDR2 FQGNSA.

The rearrangement joins TRBV4-3 to TRBJ1-1, with D hard to call. Between the trimmed V and J ends, which lost 0 bases and 8 bases, there was a span of 10 bases. The CDR3 extends over 13 amino acids. Germline CDR1 reads LGHNA; CDR2 reads YSLEER. The CDR3 region has the DNA TGCGCCAGCAGCCAAGATGTAGGATCCGAAGCTTTCTTT. Its protein is CASSQDVGSEAFF.

The chain has TRBV2 and TRBJ1-5; D not certain. The CDR3 contains 12 residues. The germline V and J ends were trimmed by 3 bases and 0 bases, with 0 bases remaining between them. CDR1 and CDR2 from the germline V gene are SNHLY and FYNNEI. In nucleotides, the CDR3 is TGTGCCAGCAGTGATAGCAATCAGCCCCAGCATTTT. Translating gives CASSDSNQPQHF.

The V gene is TRBV11-3, the J gene TRBJ1-3; 8 nucleotides align to TRBD1. The J segment lost 1 base and the V segment lost 1 base, leaving 9 bases of the junction unmatched. The germline V gene encodes CDR1 SGHNT and CDR2 YENEEA. The CDR3 has 18 amino acids. CDR3 sequence reads: CASSLGRQGLLSGNTIYF. In nucleotides, the CDR3 is TGTGCCAGCAGCTTAGGGAGACAGGGGCTTTTGTCTGGAAACACCATATATTTT. The full variable domain, in which reference TRBV11-3 and TRBJ1-3 provide the parts outside the CDR3, is EAGVVQSPRYKIIEKKQPVAFWCNPISGHNTLYWYLQNLGQGPELLIRYENEEAVDDSQLPKDRFSAERLKGVDSTLKIQPAELGDSAVYLCASSLGRQGLLSGNTIYFGEGSWLTVV.

The chain uses TRBV7-2 and TRBJ2-5, with D possibly TRBD2 on 6 matching bases. V was pared by 0 bases and J by 2 bases, with 7 bases between. The CDR3 extends over 14 amino acids. Germline V gives CDR1 SGHTA, CDR2 FQGNSA. The CDR3 loop is CASSLAGGQETQYF. The DNA for the CDR3 is TGTGCCAGCAGCTTAGCGGGGGGTCAAGAGACCCAGTACTTC. The variable domain in full, with the rest retrieved from reference TRBV7-2 and TRBJ2-5, is GAGVSQSPSNKVTEKGKDVELRCDPISGHTALYWYRQSLGQGLEFLIYFQGNSAPDKSGLPSDRFSAERTGGSVSTLTIQRTQQEDSAVYLCASSLAGGQETQYFGPGTRLLVL.

The chain joins TRBV10-1 to TRBJ2-3; 12 bases align to TRBD1. Germline CDR1 reads WNHNN; CDR2 reads SYGVQD (reference sequence). The CDR3 extends over 16 amino acids. J gave up 5 bases and V 3 bases, and 6 bases lay outside the gene matches. The CDR3 DNA reads TGCGCCAGCAGTGACTCGGGACAGGGGGCTATAGATACGCAGTATTTT. Protein: CASSDSGQGAIDTQYF.

CDR3 protein: CASSEASYGYTF. DNA for the CDR3: TGTGCCAGCAGTGAGGCCAGCTATGGCTACACCTTC. This sequence joins TRBV2 and TRBJ1-2; D remains unclear. CDR1 SNHLY and CDR2 FYNNEI come from the germline V gene. The V end lost 3 bases, the J end lost 4 bases, and 6 bases lay between the germline ends. The CDR3 runs to 12 residues.

The chain uses TRBV5-4 and TRBJ2-3, with 8 bases fitting TRBD2. Germline loops: CDR1 SGHNT, CDR2 YYREEE (reference sequence). The CDR3 spans 16 residues. Germline trimming cut 4 bases from V and 4 bases from J; bases unmatched to any gene: 11. CDR3 loop: CASSAALGGGSDTQYF. CDR3 nucleotide sequence: TGTGCCAGCAGCGCAGCATTGGGCGGGGGGTCAGATACGCAGTATTTT.

The chain has TRBV7-2 and TRBJ2-5; D is uncertain. V lost 2 bases and J 1 base, leaving 8 bases between the germline ends. CDR3 length equals 14 residues. CDR1 and CDR2 from the germline V gene are SGHTA and FQGNSA. DNA of the CDR3: TGTGCCAGCAGCTTAAGAACACGCCAAGAGACCCAGTACTTC. The encoded protein is CASSLRTRQETQYF.

The rearrangement links TRBV28 to TRBJ2-3; unclear D gene. V lost 4 bases, J lost 4 bases, and 15 bases lay in between. Germline-derived CDR1 and CDR2 are MDHEN and SYDVKM. The CDR3 has 15 amino acids. CDR3: CASSSWAYQADTQYF. The CDR3 nucleotides are TGTGCCAGCAGTTCATGGGCCTACCAGGCAGATACGCAGTATTTT.

V is TRBV7-2 and J is TRBJ2-1; TRBD2 matches 9 bases. CDR1 SGHTA and CDR2 FQGNSA come from the germline V gene. V shed 3 bases, J shed 10 bases, and the junction held 16 bases outside the gene matches. CDR3 size: 17 residues. CDR3 region: CASSFKGLAGAQYEQFF. DNA of the CDR3: TGTGCCAGCAGCTTTAAGGGGTTAGCGGGGGCCCAATACGAGCAGTTCTTC.

The rearrangement links TRBV14 to TRBJ1-1; D call uncertain. Between the trimmed V and J ends, which lost 0 bases and 0 bases, there was a span of 5 bases. There are 14 residues in the CDR3. Germline V gene lookup returns CDR1 SGHDN and CDR2 FVKESK. DNA for the CDR3: TGTGCCAGCAGCCAAGAAAGAGTGAACACTGAAGCTTTCTTT. This encodes CASSQERVNTEAFF.

The chain is built from TRBV24-1 and TRBJ2-1; the D call may be TRBD1 or TRBD2 (5 bases each). Germline V gene data show CDR1 as KGHDR and CDR2 as SFDVKD. The CDR3 is made up of 18 amino acids. The ends were cut back, 1 base at V and 4 bases at J, with 19 bases in the middle. The CDR3 DNA is TGTGCCACCAGTGATTTCGGGGCAGCGCCTACGGGTTACAATGAGCAGTTCTTC. Its translation is CATSDFGAAPTGYNEQFF.

This rearrangement joins TRBV5-1 to TRBJ1-2; 7 bases map to TRBD1. From germline, CDR1 is SGHRS and CDR2 YFSETQ. Trimming took 4 bases from V and 6 from J; bases not matched to a gene: 9. CDR3 size: 14 residues. CDR3 sequence (DNA): TGCGCCAGCAGCGGGACAACAGGGACAGATGGCTACACCTTC. Translation gives CASSGTTGTDGYTF.

This clone was detected once. The same CDR3 also results from other DNA sequences found in this sample. The chain is built from TRBV30 and TRBJ1-6; D call uncertain. Trimming shortened V by 1 base and J by 6 bases, and 1 base separated the two germline ends. Germline V gene data show CDR1 as GTSNPN and CDR2 as SVGIG (reference sequence). There are 11 residues in the CDR3. As DNA, the CDR3 is TGTGCCTGGAGTGGTAATTCACCCCTCCACTTT. Its protein product is CAWSGNSPLHF.

V is TRBV4-1 and J is TRBJ2-3; 10 bases line up with TRBD2. Germline values: CDR1 MGHRA, CDR2 YSYEKL. With V trimmed by 1 base and J by 3 bases, 10 bases remained unmatched. The CDR3 extends over 18 amino acids. The CDR3 nucleotides read TGCGCCAGCAGCCAAGGATTGAGCGGGGGGGCTAGAACAGATACGCAGTATTTT. As protein: CASSQGLSGGARTDTQYF.